The clone carrying this T cell receptor beta chain was observed a few times. Its antigen is undetermined. Time point given: newly diagnosed GD, antithyroid drugs for less than 3 months. From RNA extracted from PBMCs, the TCR library was made. The CDR3 has 14 residues. V lost 7 bases to trimming and J lost 0 bases, with 10 bases between them. Germline V gene sequence: CDR1 MDHEN, CDR2 SYDVKM. This specimen belongs to a study of regulatory T cells in long-lasting Graves disease. The authors built TCR beta libraries using iRepertoire HTBI primers and Arm-PCR of CDR3 regions. In the source study's methods: Analysis of the samples identified around 60 TRBV and around 13 TRBJ segments. Each CDR3 protein is one row after TCRdb ran MiXCR on the multiplex PCR reads. V and J calls and clone size were set by TCRdb, not the authors. The sample holds some 350,000 distinct CDR3 sequences, under 20% seen once. Study observations and caveats: Favored usage of TRBV28, TRBJ1-2 and TRBJ2-5 was recorded in persistent disease.

The same sample was also studied in work on T cells in Graves' hyperthyroidism and ophthalmopathy. From that report: TCR CDR3 regions were first amplified by RT-PCR with HTBI primers.

The sequences come from peripheral blood mononuclear cells (PBMCs), collected at new diagnosis, from a patient treated with antithyroid drugs. This chain joins TRBV28 and TRBJ1-5; D is undetermined. The TCR comes from a woman younger than 30 with Graves disease. CDR3 amino acids: CASKPANSNQPQHF. CDR3 DNA sequence: TGTGCCAGCAAGCCGGCAAATAGCAATCAGCCCCAGCATTTT.